These 2 T cell receptor beta chains share one sample of origin, sequenced in a study of response to subunit inactivated influenza vaccine. TCRdb re-derived calls from the RT-PCR reads in MiXCR, one entry per CDR3 protein. The table shows roughly 650,000 distinct CDR3 sequences, with approximately 14% occurring only once. Sequencing used PBMCs from blood, obtained about 13 days after vaccination. The receptors come from a man aged 50-60 years who received an inactivated influenza vaccine.

This chain connects TRBV5-1 to TRBJ2-2; 9 nucleotides match TRBD2. The CDR3 is 15 residues long. Germline V gives CDR1 SGHRS, CDR2 YFSETQ. J gave up 6 bases and V 2 bases, and 5 bases lay outside the gene matches. The CDR3 DNA reads as TGCGCCAGCAGCTTAGGTAGCGGGAGTTCCGGGGAGCTGTTTTTT. Its translation is CASSLGSGSSGELFF.

The table lists this clonotype with a few counts. The rearrangement uses TRBV28 and TRBJ1-2; D possibly corresponds to TRBD1 (6 bases). The V and J ends lost 6 bases and 0 bases respectively, with 17 bases between them. CDR1 is MDHEN and CDR2 is SYDVKM in the germline V gene. CDR3 length: 16 residues. In nucleotides, the CDR3 is TGTGCCAGCAGCCCGGTCAGGGACATGACTAACTATGGCTACACCTTC. Its translation: CASSPVRDMTNYGYTF.